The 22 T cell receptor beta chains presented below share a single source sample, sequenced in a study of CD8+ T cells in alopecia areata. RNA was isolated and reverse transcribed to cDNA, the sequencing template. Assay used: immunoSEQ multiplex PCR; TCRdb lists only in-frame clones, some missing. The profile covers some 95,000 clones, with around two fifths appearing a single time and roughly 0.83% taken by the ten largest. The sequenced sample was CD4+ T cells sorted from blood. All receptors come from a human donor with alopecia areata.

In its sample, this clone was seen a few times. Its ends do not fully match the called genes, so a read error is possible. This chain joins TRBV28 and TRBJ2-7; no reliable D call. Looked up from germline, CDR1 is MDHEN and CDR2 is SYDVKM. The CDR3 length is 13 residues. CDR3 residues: CASSTPRTALLHF. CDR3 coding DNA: TGTGCCAGCAGTACGCCAAGGACGGCACTTTTGCACTTC.

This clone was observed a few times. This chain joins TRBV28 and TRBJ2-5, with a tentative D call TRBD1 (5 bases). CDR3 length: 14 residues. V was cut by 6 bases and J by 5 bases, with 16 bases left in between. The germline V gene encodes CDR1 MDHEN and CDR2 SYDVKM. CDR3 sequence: CASSLADNRETQYF. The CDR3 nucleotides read TGTGCCAGCAGCCTCGCGGACAATCGCGAGACCCAGTACTTC. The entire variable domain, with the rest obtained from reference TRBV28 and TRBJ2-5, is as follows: DVKVTQSSRYLVKRTGEKVFLECVQDMDHENMFWYRQDPGLGLRLIYFSYDVKMKEKGDIPEGYSVSREKKERFSLILESASTNQTSMYLCASSLADNRETQYFGPGTRLLVL.

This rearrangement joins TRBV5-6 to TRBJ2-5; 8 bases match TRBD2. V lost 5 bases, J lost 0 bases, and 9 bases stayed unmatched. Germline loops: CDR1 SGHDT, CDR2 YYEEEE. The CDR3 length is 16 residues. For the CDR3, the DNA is TGTGCCAGCAGTGGCCTCGGGAGGGCCCACCAAGAGACCCAGTACTTC. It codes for CASSGLGRAHQETQYF.

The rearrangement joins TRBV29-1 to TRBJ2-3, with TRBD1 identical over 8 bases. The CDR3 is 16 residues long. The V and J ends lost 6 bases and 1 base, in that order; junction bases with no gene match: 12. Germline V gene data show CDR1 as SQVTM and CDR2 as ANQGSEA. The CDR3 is CSVRDRLPGGTDTQYF. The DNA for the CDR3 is TGCAGCGTCCGGGACAGGCTCCCGGGGGGCACAGATACGCAGTATTTT.

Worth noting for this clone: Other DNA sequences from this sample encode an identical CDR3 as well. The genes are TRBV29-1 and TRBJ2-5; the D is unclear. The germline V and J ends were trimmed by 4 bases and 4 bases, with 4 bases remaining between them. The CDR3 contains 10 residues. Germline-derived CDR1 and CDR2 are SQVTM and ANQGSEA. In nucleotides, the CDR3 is TGCAGCGTTGGGGCAGAGACCCAGTACTTC. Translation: CSVGAETQYF.

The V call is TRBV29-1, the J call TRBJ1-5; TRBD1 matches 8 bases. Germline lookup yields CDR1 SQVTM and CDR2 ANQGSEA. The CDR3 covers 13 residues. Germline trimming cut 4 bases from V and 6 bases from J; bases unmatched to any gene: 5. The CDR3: CSVGQGLGQPQHF. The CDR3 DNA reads TGCAGCGTTGGACAGGGGTTGGGTCAGCCCCAGCATTTT. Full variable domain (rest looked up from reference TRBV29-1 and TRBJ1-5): SAVISQKPSRDICQRGTSLTIQCQVDSQVTMMFWYRQQPGQSLTLIATANQGSEATYESGFVIDKFPISRPNLTFSTLTVSNMSPEDSSIYLCSVGQGLGQPQHFGDGTRLSIL.

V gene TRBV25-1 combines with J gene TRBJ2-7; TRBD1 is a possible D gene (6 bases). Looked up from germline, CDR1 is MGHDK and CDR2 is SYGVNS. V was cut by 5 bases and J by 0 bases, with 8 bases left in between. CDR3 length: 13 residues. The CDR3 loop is CASSTGSSYEQYF. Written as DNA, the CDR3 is TGTGCCAGCAGTACAGGGAGCTCCTACGAGCAGTACTTC.

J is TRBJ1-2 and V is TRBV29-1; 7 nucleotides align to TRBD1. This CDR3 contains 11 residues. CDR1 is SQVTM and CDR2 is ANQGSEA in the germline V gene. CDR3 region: CTTGTDYGYTF. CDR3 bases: TGCACCACCGGGACAGATTATGGCTACACCTTC.

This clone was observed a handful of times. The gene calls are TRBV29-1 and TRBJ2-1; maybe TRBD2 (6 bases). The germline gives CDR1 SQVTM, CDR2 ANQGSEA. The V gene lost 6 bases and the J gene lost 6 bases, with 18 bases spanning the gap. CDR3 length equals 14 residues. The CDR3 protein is CSVASGTDFNEQFF. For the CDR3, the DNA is TGCAGCGTAGCATCCGGGACTGACTTCAATGAGCAGTTCTTC.

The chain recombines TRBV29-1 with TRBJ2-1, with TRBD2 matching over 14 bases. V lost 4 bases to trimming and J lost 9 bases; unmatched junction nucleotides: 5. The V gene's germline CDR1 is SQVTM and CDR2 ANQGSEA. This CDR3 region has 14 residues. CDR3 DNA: TGCAGCGTTGTCGGACTAGCGGGGGGTGCTGAGCAGTTCTTC. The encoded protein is CSVVGLAGGAEQFF.

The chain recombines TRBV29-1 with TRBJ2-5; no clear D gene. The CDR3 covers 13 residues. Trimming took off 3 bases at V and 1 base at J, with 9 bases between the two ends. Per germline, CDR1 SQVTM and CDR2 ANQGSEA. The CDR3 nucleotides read TGCAGCGTTGACGTTGCAGTCCAAGAGACCCAGTACTTC. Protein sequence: CSVDVAVQETQYF.

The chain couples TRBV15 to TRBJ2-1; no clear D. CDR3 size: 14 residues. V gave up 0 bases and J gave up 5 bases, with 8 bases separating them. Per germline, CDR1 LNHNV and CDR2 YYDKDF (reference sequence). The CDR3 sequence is CATSRDFNNNEQFF. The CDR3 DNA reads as TGTGCCACCAGCAGAGATTTTAACAACAATGAGCAGTTCTTC.

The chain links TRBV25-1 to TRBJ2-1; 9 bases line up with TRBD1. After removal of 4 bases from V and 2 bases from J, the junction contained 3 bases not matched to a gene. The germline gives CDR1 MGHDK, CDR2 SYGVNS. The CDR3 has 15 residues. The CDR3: CASSGTGGAYNEQFF. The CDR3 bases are TGTGCCAGCAGTGGAACAGGGGGCGCCTACAATGAGCAGTTCTTC. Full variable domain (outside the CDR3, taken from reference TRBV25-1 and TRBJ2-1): EADIYQTPRYLVIGTGKKITLECSQTMGHDKMYWYQQDPGMELHLIHYSYGVNSTEKGDLSSESTVSRIRTEHFPLTLESARPSHTSQYLCASSGTGGAYNEQFFGPGTRLTVL.

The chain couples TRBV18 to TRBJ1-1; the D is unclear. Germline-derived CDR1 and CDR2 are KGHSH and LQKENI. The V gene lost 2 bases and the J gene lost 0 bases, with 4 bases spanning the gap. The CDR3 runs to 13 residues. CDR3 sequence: CASSPTMNTEAFF. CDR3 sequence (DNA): TGTGCCAGCTCACCAACAATGAACACTGAAGCTTTCTTT.

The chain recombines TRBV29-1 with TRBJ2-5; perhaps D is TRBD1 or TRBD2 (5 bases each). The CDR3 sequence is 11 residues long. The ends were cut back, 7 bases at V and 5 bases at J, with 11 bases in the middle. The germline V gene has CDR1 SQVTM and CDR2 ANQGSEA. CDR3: CSGGDRETQYF. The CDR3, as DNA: TGCAGCGGAGGGGACCGGGAGACCCAGTACTTC. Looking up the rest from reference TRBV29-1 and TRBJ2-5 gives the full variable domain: SAVISQKPSRDICQRGTSLTIQCQVDSQVTMMFWYRQQPGQSLTLIATANQGSEATYESGFVIDKFPISRPNLTFSTLTVSNMSPEDSSIYLCSGGDRETQYFGPGTRLLVL.

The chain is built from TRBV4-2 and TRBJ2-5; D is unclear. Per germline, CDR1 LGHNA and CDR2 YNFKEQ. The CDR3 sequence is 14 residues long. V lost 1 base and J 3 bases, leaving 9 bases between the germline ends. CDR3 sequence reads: CASSQGIAEETQYF. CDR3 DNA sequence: TGTGCCAGCAGCCAAGGAATAGCCGAAGAGACCCAGTACTTC.

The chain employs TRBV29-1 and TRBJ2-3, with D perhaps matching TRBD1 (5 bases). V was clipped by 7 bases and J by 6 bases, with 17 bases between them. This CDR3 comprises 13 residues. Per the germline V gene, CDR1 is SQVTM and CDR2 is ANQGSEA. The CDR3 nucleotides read TGCAGCGCGGACAAGTTACGCAGGGATACGCAGTATTTT. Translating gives CSADKLRRDTQYF.

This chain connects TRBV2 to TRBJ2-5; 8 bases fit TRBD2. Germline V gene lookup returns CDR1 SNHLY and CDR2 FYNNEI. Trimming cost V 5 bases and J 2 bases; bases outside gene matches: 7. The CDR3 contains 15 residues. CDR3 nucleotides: TGTGCCAGCAGTTATGGGAGCGGGAGACAAGAGACCCAGTACTTC. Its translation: CASSYGSGRQETQYF. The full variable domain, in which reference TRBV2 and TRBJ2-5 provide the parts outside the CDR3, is EPEVTQTPSHQVTQMGQEVILRCVPISNHLYFYWYRQILGQKVEFLVSFYNNEISEKSEIFDDQFSVERPDGSNFTLKIRSTKLEDSAMYFCASSYGSGRQETQYFGPGTRLLVL.

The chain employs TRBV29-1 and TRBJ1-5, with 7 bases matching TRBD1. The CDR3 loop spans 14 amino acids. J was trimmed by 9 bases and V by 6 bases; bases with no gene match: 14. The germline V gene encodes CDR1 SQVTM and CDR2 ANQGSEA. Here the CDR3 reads CSVGDRVGDTPQHF. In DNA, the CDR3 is TGCAGCGTGGGGGACAGAGTTGGGGATACGCCCCAGCATTTT.

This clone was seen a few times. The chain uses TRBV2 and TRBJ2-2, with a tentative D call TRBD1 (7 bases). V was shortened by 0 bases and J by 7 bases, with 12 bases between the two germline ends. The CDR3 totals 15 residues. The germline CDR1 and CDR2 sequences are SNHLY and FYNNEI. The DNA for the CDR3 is TGTGCCAGCAGTGAAGCGCAGGGGGGCCGCGGGGAGCTGTTTTTT. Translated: CASSEAQGGRGELFF. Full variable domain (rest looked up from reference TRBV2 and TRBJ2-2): EPEVTQTPSHQVTQMGQEVILRCVPISNHLYFYWYRQILGQKVEFLVSFYNNEISEKSEIFDDQFSVERPDGSNFTLKIRSTKLEDSAMYFCASSEAQGGRGELFFGEGSRLTVL.

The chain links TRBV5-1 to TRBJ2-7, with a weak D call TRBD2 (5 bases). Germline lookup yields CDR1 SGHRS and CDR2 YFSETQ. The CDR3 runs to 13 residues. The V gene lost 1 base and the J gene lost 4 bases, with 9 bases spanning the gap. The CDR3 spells CASSLNEGYEQYF. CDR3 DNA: TGCGCCAGCAGCTTGAACGAGGGTTACGAGCAGTACTTC.

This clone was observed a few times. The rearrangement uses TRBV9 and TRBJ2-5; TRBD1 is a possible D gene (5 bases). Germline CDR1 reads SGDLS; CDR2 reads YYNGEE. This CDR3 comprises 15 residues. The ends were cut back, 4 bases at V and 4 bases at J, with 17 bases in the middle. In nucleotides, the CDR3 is TGTGCCAGCAGCTTCCAGACAGAGCCGGGAGAGACCCAGTACTTC. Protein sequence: CASSFQTEPGETQYF.